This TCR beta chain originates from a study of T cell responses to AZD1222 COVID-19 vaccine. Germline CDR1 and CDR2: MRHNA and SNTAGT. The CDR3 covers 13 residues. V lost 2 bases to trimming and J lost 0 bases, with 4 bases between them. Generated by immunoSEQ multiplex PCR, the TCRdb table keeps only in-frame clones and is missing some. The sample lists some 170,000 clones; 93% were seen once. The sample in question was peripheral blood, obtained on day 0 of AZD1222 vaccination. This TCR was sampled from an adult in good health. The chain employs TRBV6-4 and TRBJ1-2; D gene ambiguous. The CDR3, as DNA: TGTGCCAGCAGTGACAGGTCTAACTATGGCTACACCTTC. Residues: CASSDRSNYGYTF.